What follows are 30 T cell receptor beta chains derived from one specimen sequenced in a study of blood T cell repertoires in COVID-19. The method was immunoSEQ multiplex PCR; TCRdb's version includes in-frame clones alone and lacks a portion of them. This table has under 350,000 clones, 85% to 90% appearing once. Sequences were obtained from PBMCs or T cells enriched from blood (not recorded which). Receptors were obtained from a woman aged 60-75 years who had recovered from COVID-19.

V gene TRBV5-1 combines with J gene TRBJ2-7; 7 nucleotides match TRBD1. The germline CDR1 and CDR2 sequences are SGHRS and YFSETQ. V was clipped by 4 bases and J by 2 bases; unmatched bases: 6. The CDR3 runs 14 residues. The CDR3 loop is CASSPRTGPYEQYF. The CDR3 DNA reads as TGCGCCAGCAGCCCTCGGACAGGACCCTACGAGCAGTACTTC.

The chain has TRBV27 and TRBJ2-2; the D gene is possibly TRBD1 (6 bases). V was trimmed by 3 bases and J by 0 bases, leaving 17 bases between them. This CDR3 is built from 18 residues. Germline V lookup: CDR1 MNHEY, CDR2 SMNVEV (reference sequence). In nucleotides, the CDR3 is TGTGCCAGCAGTTTTATCTTCACAGGGTTCGCGAACACCGGGGAGCTGTTTTTT. This gives the protein CASSFIFTGFANTGELFF.

The chain is built from TRBV5-1 and TRBJ2-3; 10 bases map to TRBD1. The CDR3 sequence is 15 residues long. In germline, CDR1 is SGHRS, CDR2 YFSETQ. Unmatched junction bases numbered 2, after V lost 0 bases and J lost 4 bases. CDR3: CASSLVTGGADTQYF. CDR3 in DNA: TGCGCCAGCAGCTTGGTGACAGGGGGCGCAGATACGCAGTATTTT.

The chain recombines TRBV3-1 (or the pseudogene TRBV3-2) with TRBJ2-2, with D unresolved. From germline, CDR1 is LGHDT and CDR2 YNNKEL (reference sequence). This CDR3 has 13 amino acids. V lost 2 bases and J lost 6, with 7 bases in between. The CDR3 DNA reads as TGTGCCAGCAGCCAAACTATGGCCGGGGAGCTGTTTTTT. This codes for CASSQTMAGELFF.

The V and J genes are TRBV3-1 (or the pseudogene TRBV3-2) and TRBJ1-4; 10 bases line up with TRBD1. The CDR3 runs 15 residues. With 4 bases clipped from V and 10 bases from J, the junction kept 9 bases outside the gene matches. CDR1 is LGHDT and CDR2 is YNNKEL in the germline V gene (reference sequence). CDR3 residues: CASSRTGTGDGKLFF. CDR3 coding DNA: TGTGCCAGCAGCCGCACCGGGACAGGGGACGGAAAACTGTTTTTT.

V and J are TRBV6-1 and TRBJ2-3; TRBD2 agrees at 9 bases. With V trimmed by 1 base and J by 6 bases, 8 bases remained unmatched. The CDR3 has 16 residues. Germline V CDR1 and CDR2: MNHNS, SASEGT. The CDR3 spells CASSEGLAGKLDTQYF. CDR3 coding DNA: TGTGCCAGCAGTGAAGGCCTAGCGGGGAAATTGGATACGCAGTATTTT.

This sequence joins TRBV24-1 and TRBJ2-3; the match to TRBD2 covers 9 bases. Germline-derived CDR1 and CDR2 are KGHDR and SFDVKD. V lost 4 bases, J lost 5 bases, and 9 bases stayed unmatched. The CDR3 length is 16 residues. The CDR3 here is CATSDNVRAGGDTQYF. The CDR3 DNA follows: TGTGCCACCAGTGACAACGTTCGAGCGGGGGGAGATACGCAGTATTTT.

This clone was seen once. The rearrangement links TRBV7-3 to TRBJ2-3; the match to TRBD2 covers 9 bases. The CDR3 is 15 amino acids. Germline assignment: CDR1 SGHTA and CDR2 FQGTGA. Trimming took 3 bases from V and 2 from J; bases not matched to a gene: 3. CDR3 residues: CASSFSGSVTDTQYF. DNA for the CDR3: TGTGCCAGCAGCTTTAGCGGGAGTGTCACAGATACGCAGTATTTT.

The V gene is TRBV18, the J gene TRBJ2-7, with D perhaps TRBD1 (6 bases). The CDR3 loop spans 13 amino acids. The germline V gene encodes CDR1 KGHSH and CDR2 LQKENI. Trimming removed 6 bases at V and 7 bases at J, with 16 bases between. CDR3 sequence (DNA): TGTGCCAGCTCCCCGCCGGGACAAGCGGAGCAGTACTTC. This codes for CASSPPGQAEQYF.

J is TRBJ2-7 and V is TRBV30; 10 bases agree with TRBD2. Germline V lookup: CDR1 GTSNPN, CDR2 SVGIG (reference sequence). V lost 2 bases and J lost 3; bases outside the gene matches: 7. The CDR3 covers 15 residues. The CDR3 sequence: CAWSPLAGDDYEQYF. CDR3 coding DNA: TGTGCCTGGAGTCCCCTAGCGGGAGATGACTACGAGCAGTACTTC.

CDR3 coding DNA: TGTGCCAGCAGCCAACTTAATGAAAAACTGTTTTTT. Translating it yields CASSQLNEKLFF. V usage is TRBV3-1 (or the pseudogene TRBV3-2) and J usage is TRBJ1-4; D call uncertain. Germline V gives CDR1 LGHDT, CDR2 YNNKEL (reference sequence). The CDR3 covers 12 residues. V lost 2 bases to trimming and J lost 4 bases, with 2 bases between them.

The rearrangement joins TRBV19 to TRBJ2-4, with 8 bases matching TRBD1. The junction had 16 bases not matched to a gene; V was cut back by 8 bases and J by 7 bases. The CDR3 spans 16 residues. Germline CDR1 is LNHDA and CDR2 is SQIVND (reference sequence). The CDR3 loop is CASCDMSDREANIQYF. The CDR3, as DNA: TGTGCCAGTTGCGATATGTCGGACAGGGAGGCGAACATTCAGTACTTC.

This sequence joins TRBV27 and TRBJ1-1; 9 positions match TRBD1. Looked up from germline, CDR1 is MNHEY and CDR2 is SMNVEV (reference sequence). The CDR3 is 13 residues long. V lost 2 bases and J lost 10; bases outside the gene matches: 5. Here the CDR3 reads CASSLRPDRGAFF. CDR3 nucleotides: TGTGCCAGCAGTTTACGGCCGGACAGGGGAGCTTTCTTT.

The chain employs TRBV3-1 (or the pseudogene TRBV3-2) and TRBJ1-2, with TRBD1 matching 8 bases. V lost 6 bases, J lost 1 base, and 4 bases stayed unmatched. This CDR3 has 14 residues. The germline V gene encodes CDR1 LGHDT and CDR2 YNNKEL (reference sequence). The DNA of the CDR3 is TGTGCCAGCAGGGGGACAGGCCTTAACTATGGCTACACCTTC. This codes for CASRGTGLNYGYTF.

Only one count was recorded for this clone. This chain uses TRBV6-5 with TRBJ1-5; possibly TRBD1 for D (5 bases). The length of the CDR3 is 15 residues. V lost 0 bases, J lost 2 bases, and 8 bases lay in between. Germline CDR1 is MNHEY and CDR2 is SVGAGI. The CDR3 reads CASSYSGQGNQPQHF. DNA for the CDR3: TGTGCCAGCAGTTACTCGGGGCAGGGCAATCAGCCCCAGCATTTT.

The V gene is TRBV3-1 (or the pseudogene TRBV3-2), the J gene TRBJ2-1; TRBD2 matches 14 bases. CDR3 length: 16 residues. The germline gives CDR1 LGHDT, CDR2 YNNKEL (reference sequence). With V trimmed by 4 bases and J by 9 bases, 8 bases remained unmatched. Here the CDR3 reads CASSLRTSGRKGEQFF. The CDR3, as DNA: TGTGCCAGCAGCCTCCGGACTAGCGGGAGGAAGGGTGAGCAGTTCTTC.

V is TRBV27 and J is TRBJ1-4, with D possibly TRBD1 on 5 matching bases. Trimming left V 5 bases short and J 4 bases short, with 14 bases between. The CDR3 spans 15 residues. Germline V CDR1 and CDR2: MNHEY, SMNVEV (reference sequence). For the CDR3, the DNA is TGTGCCAGCAGTCGATTACAGGATTATAATGAAAAACTGTTTTTT. Its protein is CASSRLQDYNEKLFF.

The CDR3 here is CASSTGQGALSYTF. CDR3 nucleotides: TGTGCCAGTAGTACCGGACAGGGGGCTTTGAGCTACACCTTC. This chain uses TRBV19 with TRBJ1-2, with TRBD1 matching over 11 bases. The CDR3 sequence is 14 residues long. V dropped 4 bases and J dropped 9; count of bases not matched to a gene: 7. Germline V CDR1 and CDR2: LNHDA, SQIVND (reference sequence).

The V call is TRBV6-5, the J call TRBJ1-2; D not resolved. Between the trimmed V and J ends, which lost 11 bases and 4 bases, there was a span of 17 bases. CDR3 length: 13 residues. CDR1 and CDR2 from the germline V gene are MNHEY and SVGAGI. This CDR3 is CARGRKSSYGYTF. The CDR3 nucleotides are TGTGCCCGCGGGAGGAAGAGTAGCTATGGCTACACCTTC.

The chain uses TRBV6-5 and TRBJ1-6; D is unclear. The V end was cut by 3 bases, the J end by 9 bases, with 15 bases between. The CDR3 covers 15 residues. The germline V gene has CDR1 MNHEY and CDR2 SVGAGI. In nucleotides, the CDR3 is TGTGCCAGCAGTTATCACGGAGGCATAACTTCACCCCTCCACTTT. Translation: CASSYHGGITSPLHF.

The V call is TRBV10-3, the J call TRBJ1-4; 8 nucleotides line up with TRBD1. V shed 2 bases, J shed 9 bases, and the junction held 11 bases outside the gene matches. This CDR3 contains 16 residues. Germline CDR1 is ENHRY and CDR2 is SYGVKD. As DNA, the CDR3 is TGTGCCATCAGTGAGCCCACCAGTGGGACAGGACAAAAACTGTTTTTT. This translates into CAISEPTSGTGQKLFF.

This chain links TRBV3-1 (or the pseudogene TRBV3-2) with TRBJ2-7, with unresolved D. The ends were cut back, 2 bases at V and 4 bases at J, with 9 bases in the middle. The CDR3 length is 13 residues. CDR1 is LGHDT, CDR2 YNNKEL, per germline (reference sequence). CDR3 residues: CASSQSLPYEQYF. The CDR3 DNA follows: TGTGCCAGCAGCCAATCCCTCCCTTACGAGCAGTACTTC.

About this clone itself: Germline is not matched at one junction end, which may reflect a read error. The rearrangement uses TRBV9 and TRBJ1-3; 9 bases match TRBD1. This CDR3 has 15 residues. CDR1 is SGDLS and CDR2 is YYNGEE in the germline V gene. The CDR3 spells CANSGMGQGGNTIYF. The CDR3 nucleotides are TGTGCCAACAGCGGAATGGGACAGGGTGGAAACACCATATATTTT.

The chain recombines TRBV7-9 with TRBJ2-4; TRBD2 is a possible D gene (5 bases). Germline loops: CDR1 SEHNR, CDR2 FQNEAQ (reference sequence). The CDR3 runs 11 residues. V was shortened by 4 bases and J by 12 bases, with 10 bases between the two germline ends. The CDR3 DNA follows: TGTGCCAGCAGCTCGACTATAACTCAGTACTTC. It is translated as CASSSTITQYF.

The chain links TRBV7-9 to TRBJ1-6; 10 bases are shared with TRBD1. In germline, CDR1 is SEHNR, CDR2 FQNEAQ (reference sequence). The CDR3 totals 14 residues. Germline trimming cut 5 bases from V and 7 bases from J; bases unmatched to any gene: 2. CDR3 loop: CASSGGQGNSPLHF. The CDR3 DNA follows: TGTGCCAGCAGCGGGGGACAGGGGAATTCACCCCTCCACTTT.

The chain combines TRBV19 with TRBJ2-7, with a weak D call TRBD1 (6 bases). CDR3 length equals 17 residues. V dropped 0 bases and J dropped 6 bases, with 21 bases sitting between them. Germline CDR1 and CDR2: LNHDA and SQIVND (reference sequence). The CDR3 DNA follows: TGTGCCAGTAGTATAGATGGGCCGGGACATGCTATGAGCGAGCAGTACTTC. This translates into CASSIDGPGHAMSEQYF.

The rearrangement uses TRBV5-1 and TRBJ1-4; perhaps TRBD1 as D (5 bases). The germline CDR1 and CDR2 sequences are SGHRS and YFSETQ. V gave up 6 bases and J gave up 4 bases, with 13 bases separating them. The CDR3 contains 14 residues. CDR3 sequence (DNA): TGCGCCAGCACCCTGGACACCTTTAATGAAAAACTGTTTTTT. It yields the protein CASTLDTFNEKLFF.

DNA of the CDR3: TGTGCCAGCAGCGAAGGACTAGCGGGAGGCTATGAGCAGTTCTTC. Its protein product is CASSEGLAGGYEQFF. The genes are TRBV11-1 and TRBJ2-1; 14 bases match TRBD2. In germline, CDR1 is SGHAT, CDR2 FQDESV (reference sequence). This CDR3 has 15 amino acids. The J segment lost 8 bases and the V segment lost 5 bases, leaving 5 bases of the junction unmatched.

This clone showed up just once. The junction does not match germline at one end; this may be a read error. The chain couples TRBV28 to TRBJ2-1, with 11 nucleotides matching TRBD2. CDR1 MDHEN and CDR2 SYDVKM come from the germline V gene. The CDR3 runs 12 residues. CDR3 amino acids: CASSLTSGSWIF. CDR3 nucleotides: TGTGCCAGCAGTTTAACTAGCGGGAGTTGGATCTTC.

The chain recombines TRBV5-4 with TRBJ2-2; the D gene is possibly TRBD2 (5 bases). The CDR3 runs to 13 residues. The germline V gene encodes CDR1 SGHNT and CDR2 YYREEE (reference sequence). V was shortened by 0 bases and J by 9 bases, with 9 bases between the two germline ends. CDR3 DNA sequence: TGTGCCAGCAGCTTGGAGGACTCCCGGGAGCTGTTTTTT. This encodes CASSLEDSRELFF.